This TCR beta chain was retrieved from a study of blood T cells in healthy people across ages. This clonotype was seen more than once but under ten times. The CDR3 covers 14 residues. The germline CDR1 and CDR2 sequences are LNHNV and YYDKDF (reference sequence). Through a sample-barcoded 5' primer and a J-beta primer mix, a second PCR was run for roughly 6 to 11 cycles. In TCRdb, the 5' RACE reads were re-called with MiXCR into one record per CDR3 protein. The sample has some 920,000 distinct CDR3 sequences; about 53% are singletons. The V and J genes are TRBV15 and TRBJ2-4; tentatively, D is TRBD1 (6 bases). Judging by the DNA end, TRBJ2-7 fits better; the J call may be wrong. The sequenced sample consisted of blood. The TCR originated in a woman aged 60-75 years in good health. The CDR3 region has the DNA TGTGCCACCAGCAGTAACAGGGTTGCGGGCGAGCAGTACTTC. This codes for CATSSNRVAGEQYF.